The T cell receptor (beta chain) under discussion was sequenced for a study of HIV-infected patients and healthy controls. TCRdb independently ran MiXCR on the 5' RACE reads; one entry per CDR3 protein. This sample has some 67,000 distinct CDR3 sequences, with less than 20% found just once. This clonotype was seen ten or more times. V shed 2 bases and J shed 0 bases, with 16 bases lying between them. Germline V gives CDR1 SGHVS, CDR2 FQNEAQ. The CDR3 length is 17 residues. This TCR came from a human donor in good health. The sequenced sample consisted of CD4+ T cells from blood. The V and J genes are TRBV7-8 and TRBJ1-1, with no clear D. Written as DNA, the CDR3 is TGTGCCAGCAGCTTAAGGCCCAGACCCACCATGAACACTGAAGCTTTCTTT. Translated: CASSLRPRPTMNTEAFF.